Presented here are 28 T cell receptor beta chains from one specimen sequenced in a study of technical replicates of blood from a handful of donors. Only in-frame clones appear in the TCRdb table, and some are missing; sequencing was by immunoSEQ multiplex PCR. Here the sample spans 80,000 or so clones, around 95% being singletons. The source material was T cells isolated from PBMCs. Receptors originate from a human donor in good health.

This clone was seen only once. CDR3 region: CASSVTGSVHEQYF. The CDR3 DNA reads as TGTGCCAGCAGCGTAACAGGGTCGGTCCACGAGCAGTACTTC. The chain has TRBV9 and TRBJ2-7; TRBD1 might be the D (6 bases). Per germline, CDR1 SGDLS and CDR2 YYNGEE. V dropped 1 base and J dropped 5 bases, with 13 bases sitting between them. The CDR3 runs to 14 residues.

The rearrangement uses TRBV7-6 and TRBJ2-1; 14 positions match TRBD2. Germline V lookup: CDR1 SGHVS, CDR2 FNYEAQ. This CDR3 has 14 residues. Trimming removed 7 bases from V and 9 bases from J; junction bases left unmatched: 5. The CDR3 is CASMSGTSGSEQFF. In DNA form, the CDR3 reads TGTGCCAGCATGAGCGGGACTAGCGGGAGTGAGCAGTTCTTC.

J is TRBJ1-3 and V is TRBV11-2; D might be TRBD1 (5 bases). V lost 5 bases to trimming and J lost 9 bases, with 14 bases between them. This CDR3 is built from 13 residues. Germline CDR1 SGHAT, CDR2 FQNNGV. The CDR3 is CASSLAGLSTIYF. CDR3 bases: TGTGCCAGCAGCCTGGCGGGGCTGAGCACCATATATTTT.

This clone came up once. The genes are TRBV10-2 and TRBJ2-2; TRBD2 is a possible D gene (5 bases). Trimming stripped 8 bases from V and 4 bases from J, with 11 bases between. The germline CDR1 and CDR2 sequences are WSHSY and SAAADI. The CDR3 loop spans 13 amino acids. The DNA of the CDR3 is TGCGCCAGCGGTAGGGCGGGCACCGGGGAGCTGTTTTTT. This translates into CASGRAGTGELFF.

This chain uses TRBV13 with TRBJ2-1, with D perhaps matching TRBD1 (5 bases). V gave up 1 base and J gave up 4 bases, with 11 bases separating them. The CDR3 consists of 15 residues. From germline, CDR1 is PRHDT and CDR2 FYEKMQ (reference sequence). The CDR3 loop is CASSLEGPRYNEQFF. DNA of the CDR3: TGTGCCAGCAGCTTAGAGGGGCCCCGATACAATGAGCAGTTCTTC.

This sequence joins TRBV12-2 and TRBJ2-7; TRBD1 reflects the table's D call only, with no check against the DNA. TRBV12-2 corresponds to a pseudogene. This CDR3 is built from 18 residues. CDR3 coding DNA: TGTGCAAGTCGCTTAGGTAGGAGTGGGGACAGGGAGTCCTACGAGCAGTACTTC. Protein sequence: CASRLGRSGDRESYEQYF.

The sample holds a few counts of this clone. The chain employs TRBV6-5 and TRBJ2-7; possible D gene TRBD1, 5 bases. Deletions cut 6 bases from V and 4 bases from J, with 10 bases between. CDR1 and CDR2 (germline): MNHEY, SVGAGI. The CDR3 runs to 12 residues. The CDR3 nucleotides are TGTGCCAGCAGCCTAAAGGGGTACGAGCAGTACTTC. Protein: CASSLKGYEQYF.

J is TRBJ2-4 and V is TRBV4-1; 8 bases map to TRBD1. CDR1 is MGHRA, CDR2 YSYEKL, per germline. The CDR3 loop spans 17 amino acids. V shed 1 base and J 8 bases; nucleotides not matched to a gene: 13. Here the CDR3 reads CASSQAEAPTGGDIQYF. CDR3 bases: TGCGCCAGCAGCCAAGCAGAGGCCCCTACAGGGGGTGACATTCAGTACTTC.

This chain connects TRBV28 to TRBJ2-4; 13 bases map to TRBD2. Per germline, CDR1 MDHEN and CDR2 SYDVKM. V lost 11 bases, J lost 4 bases, and 5 bases stayed unmatched. The CDR3 spans 14 residues. The CDR3 loop is CASGTSGTKNIQYF. The CDR3 DNA is TGTGCCTCCGGGACTAGCGGGACTAAAAACATTCAGTACTTC.

The chain employs TRBV6-4 and TRBJ1-2; a weak D match, TRBD1 (6 bases). The CDR3 length is 15 residues. V was pared by 0 bases and J by 7 bases, with 15 bases between. CDR1 MRHNA and CDR2 SNTAGT come from the germline V gene. The CDR3 loop reads CASSDSEDSPGGYTF. The DNA for the CDR3 is TGTGCCAGCAGTGACTCTGAGGACAGTCCTGGTGGCTACACCTTC.

The V call is TRBV29-1, the J call TRBJ1-2; tentative D call: TRBD1 (6 bases). CDR3 length: 13 amino acids. V gave up 6 bases and J gave up 4 bases, with 15 bases separating them. The V gene's germline CDR1 is SQVTM and CDR2 ANQGSEA. CDR3 in DNA: TGCAGCGTCCAACGGCAGGGGAGCTATGGCTACACCTTC. Protein: CSVQRQGSYGYTF.

The rearrangement joins TRBV28 to TRBJ2-1; D is perhaps TRBD1 (6 bases). The V gene's germline CDR1 is MDHEN and CDR2 SYDVKM. V lost 2 bases and J lost 14, with 10 bases in between. This CDR3 is built from 11 residues. CDR3 sequence reads: CASSLGGGEFF. The CDR3 DNA is TGTGCCAGCAGTTTAGGGGGCGGAGAGTTCTTC.

The V and J genes are TRBV20-1 and TRBJ2-1, with D perhaps TRBD2 (6 bases). Per germline, CDR1 DFQATT and CDR2 SNEGSKA (reference sequence). Between the trimmed V and J ends, which lost 5 bases and 10 bases, there was a span of 12 bases. CDR3 size: 11 residues. The CDR3 sequence: CSADLASEQFF. In DNA, the CDR3 is TGCAGTGCTGATCTAGCGAGCGAGCAGTTCTTC.

This chain links TRBV5-1 with TRBJ2-7, with 8 bases aligning to TRBD2. The CDR3 spans 14 residues. CDR1 is SGHRS and CDR2 is YFSETQ in the germline V gene. J lost 1 base, V lost 5 bases, and 5 bases had no gene match. DNA for the CDR3: TGCGCCAGCAGTAGTAAGCGGGAGTCCTACGAGCAGTACTTC. It translates to CASSSKRESYEQYF. Full variable domain (missing parts from reference TRBV5-1 and TRBJ2-7): KAGVTQTPRYLIKTRGQQVTLSCSPISGHRSVSWYQQTPGQGLQFLFEYFSETQRNKGNFPGRFSGRQFSNSRSEMNVSTLELGDSALYLCASSSKRESYEQYFGPGTRLTVT.

This clone was seen a single time. This rearrangement joins TRBV7-6 to TRBJ2-3, with 7 bases aligning to TRBD2. The length of the CDR3 is 15 residues. V was pared by 4 bases and J by 4 bases, with 8 bases of the junction left unmatched. Germline CDR1 SGHVS, CDR2 FNYEAQ. The CDR3 reads CASSSGLAESDTQYF. CDR3 DNA: TGTGCCAGCAGCTCTGGCCTAGCGGAATCAGATACGCAGTATTTT.

The J gene is TRBJ2-7, the V gene TRBV5-4, with a tentative D call TRBD1 (6 bases). V lost 0 bases and J 4 bases, leaving 17 bases between the germline ends. Germline CDR1 reads SGHNT; CDR2 reads YYREEE (reference sequence). The CDR3 runs to 16 residues. The CDR3 nucleotides are TGTGCCAGCAGCTTGGCCTGGCAGGGGCGACCATACGAGCAGTACTTC. This encodes CASSLAWQGRPYEQYF.

This clone appeared a single time. The CDR3 DNA follows: TGTGCCAGTAGTATAGATCCGACAGGGGTGACAGATACGCAGTATTTT. Translation gives CASSIDPTGVTDTQYF. The J gene is TRBJ2-3, the V gene TRBV19; 8 bases fit TRBD1. V shed 0 bases and J 3 bases; nucleotides not matched to a gene: 5. The CDR3 is 16 residues long. Germline loops: CDR1 LNHDA, CDR2 SQIVND (reference sequence). Drawing the rest from reference TRBV19 and TRBJ2-3, the complete variable domain is DGGITQSPKYLFRKEGQNVTLSCEQNLNHDAMYWYRQDPGQGLRLIYYSQIVNDFQKGDIAEGYSVSREKKESFPLTVTSAQKNPTAFYLCASSIDPTGVTDTQYFGPGTRLTVL.

The chain recombines TRBV6-1 with TRBJ2-7, with 8 bases aligning to TRBD2. V shed 3 bases, J shed 3 bases, and the junction held 10 bases outside the gene matches. The CDR3 is 16 amino acids. Per germline, CDR1 MNHNS and CDR2 SASEGT. The CDR3 loop reads CASSDVNLAGRYEQYF. CDR3 bases: TGTGCCAGCAGTGACGTAAACCTAGCGGGTCGCTACGAGCAGTACTTC.

The chain employs TRBV7-9 and TRBJ2-1; no clear D gene. The length of the CDR3 is 14 residues. The germline gives CDR1 SEHNR, CDR2 FQNEAQ (reference sequence). V was trimmed by 5 bases and J by 4 bases, leaving 12 bases between them. CDR3 bases: TGTGCCAGCAGCCGGTTGAACTCTTACAATGAGCAGTTCTTC. This codes for CASSRLNSYNEQFF.

The CDR3 nucleotides read TGTGCCAGCAGCCCAGGGGAGGGTTTAGAAAGGGACTATGGCTACACCTTC. This gives the protein CASSPGEGLERDYGYTF. The V gene is TRBV9, the J gene TRBJ1-2, with a tentative D call TRBD1 (6 bases). The CDR3 consists of 17 residues. Germline loops: CDR1 SGDLS, CDR2 YYNGEE. V lost 4 bases and J lost 3, with 22 bases in between.

J is TRBJ2-5 and V is TRBV6-5, with 8 positions matching TRBD2. V trimming: 6 bases; J trimming: 3 bases; junction bases outside the gene matches: 6. This CDR3 is built from 14 residues. Germline V gives CDR1 MNHEY, CDR2 SVGAGI. CDR3 bases: TGTGCCAGCAGCCTATTGACTAGCGAAGAGACCCAGTACTTC. It encodes CASSLLTSEETQYF.

This chain joins TRBV10-3 and TRBJ2-1; weak D call: TRBD2 (6 bases). Germline CDR1 and CDR2: ENHRY and SYGVKD. Trimming left V 4 bases short and J 7 bases short, with 20 bases between. This CDR3 is built from 16 residues. The CDR3 DNA sequence: TGTGCCATCAGTGGTAGCGGATCACTGGTTAGGAATGAGCAGTTCTTC. Protein sequence: CAISGSGSLVRNEQFF.

J is TRBJ2-4 and V is TRBV13; the match to TRBD2 covers 12 bases. The V segment lost 5 bases and the J segment 0 bases; nucleotides outside the gene matches: 11. Germline CDR1 reads PRHDT; CDR2 reads FYEKMQ (reference sequence). The CDR3 consists of 19 residues. The CDR3, as DNA: TGTGCCAGCAGCCCACCCGGACTAGCGGGAAGCCTAGCCAAAAACATTCAGTACTTC. It yields the protein CASSPPGLAGSLAKNIQYF.

The CDR3 DNA reads TGTGCCAGTAGGTCTGGACTGGTTAGCAATCAGCCCCAGCATTTT. Translation gives CASRSGLVSNQPQHF. The chain combines TRBV19 with TRBJ1-5; D call uncertain. The CDR3 contains 15 residues. Germline V lookup: CDR1 LNHDA, CDR2 SQIVND (reference sequence). The V end lost 6 bases, the J end lost 0 bases, and 12 bases lay between the germline ends.

The chain combines TRBV30 with TRBJ1-2, with TRBD1 matching over 10 bases. The CDR3 covers 11 residues. Germline CDR1 is GTSNPN and CDR2 is SVGIG (reference sequence). V lost 5 bases, J lost 12 bases, and 6 bases stayed unmatched. Written as DNA, the CDR3 is TGTGCCTGGGGACAGGGGGGGAGGGACACCTTC. This codes for CAWGQGGRDTF.

The chain links TRBV6-5 to TRBJ2-7; no clear D. CDR1 and CDR2 (germline): MNHEY, SVGAGI. The germline V and J ends were trimmed by 5 bases and 3 bases, with 8 bases remaining between them. This CDR3 has 12 amino acids. CDR3 in amino acids: CASSANSYEQYF. In nucleotides, the CDR3 is TGTGCCAGCAGTGCGAACAGCTACGAGCAGTACTTC.

This chain connects TRBV10-3 to TRBJ1-1; TRBD1 is a possible D gene (6 bases). V gave up 0 bases and J gave up 5 bases, with 7 bases separating them. The CDR3 is made up of 13 amino acids. The germline gives CDR1 ENHRY, CDR2 SYGVKD. The DNA for the CDR3 is TGTGCCATCAGTGAGTCACAGGGAACTGAAGCTTTCTTT. Its protein product is CAISESQGTEAFF.

The V call is TRBV7-2, the J call TRBJ2-7; D perhaps matches TRBD1 (6 bases). V was cut by 5 bases and J by 5 bases, with 10 bases left in between. CDR3 length equals 12 residues. Germline lookup yields CDR1 SGHTA and CDR2 FQGNSA. The chain's CDR3 is CASSGQYDEQYF. The CDR3 region has the DNA TGTGCCAGCAGCGGACAGTATGACGAGCAGTACTTC.